This entry lists 2 T cell receptor beta chains sequenced from one sample in a study of OX40 agonist ivuxolimab in advanced cancers. The method was immunoSEQ multiplex PCR; TCRdb's version includes in-frame clones alone and lacks a portion of them. There are 42,000 or so clones in the sample; more than 75% occur only once, and around 16% lies in the top ten. The source was CD4+ or CD8+ T cells sorted from blood, collected in a trial of the OX40 agonist ivuxolimab. These receptors were collected from an adult with an advanced solid tumor such as melanoma, head and neck, liver or kidney cancer.

The V and J genes are TRBV7-3 and TRBJ2-7; possibly TRBD1 for D (6 bases). Trimming left V 0 bases short and J 7 bases short, with 10 bases between. CDR3 length: 13 residues. Germline V CDR1 and CDR2: SGHTA, FQGTGA. CDR3 DNA sequence: TGTGCCAGCAGCTTAACAGGGGGATGGGAGCAGTACTTC. It codes for CASSLTGGWEQYF.

The sample holds one count of this clone. V and J are TRBV28 and TRBJ2-7, with 7 bases that match TRBD1. Looked up from germline, CDR1 is MDHEN and CDR2 is SYDVKM. Losses at the gene ends were 8 bases for V and 3 bases for J; bases not matched to a gene: 7. This CDR3 region has 13 residues. CDR3 coding DNA: TGTGCCAGCGGGGGACAGTTACTCTACGAGCAGTACTTC. Its translation: CASGGQLLYEQYF.